This T cell receptor beta chain was identified in a study of blood T cells in healthy people across ages. This CDR3 comprises 13 residues. The germline gives CDR1 DFQATT, CDR2 SNEGSKA (reference sequence). Trimming left V 7 bases short and J 0 bases short, with 10 bases between. It was with a sample-barcoded 5' primer and a J-beta primer mix that a second PCR of about 6 to 12 cycles was run. Each CDR3 protein gets one entry after TCRdb re-called the 5' RACE reads with MiXCR. This table has some 1.4 million distinct CDR3 sequences, roughly 45% appearing once. A few counts support this clonotype. It was around 9 milliliters of peripheral blood that were drawn from each donor.

This TCR was recovered from a woman aged 18-29 years in good health. The V gene is TRBV20-1, the J gene TRBJ2-1; D unresolved. The sequencing sample was made of blood. In DNA, the CDR3 is TGCAGTGTGAGAGCGAGCTCCTACAATGAGCAGTTCTTC. This sequence encodes CSVRASSYNEQFF.